This T cell receptor beta chain was observed in a study of cytomegalovirus exposure and HLA in healthy donors. Study results and caveats: Listed as cytomegalovirus-associated were 150 to 200 TCR beta chains.

Germline V gives CDR1 SGHNT, CDR2 YYREEE (reference sequence). This CDR3 region has 16 residues. V shed 2 bases, J shed 6 bases, and the junction held 8 bases outside the gene matches. In the case of this clone: Its antigen is not identified.

60 Vbeta and 13 Jbeta primers were used in PCR. Clones were sequenced by immunoSEQ multiplex PCR, and TCRdb holds only the in-frame ones, with some missing. The profile shows about 170,000 clones, roughly 78% of them singletons. This clonotype was sampled from a man aged 35 to 55 in good health and CMV-seropositive. The source material was PBMCs. The chain carries TRBV5-4 and TRBJ2-2, with 9 bases lining up with TRBD1. This CDR3 reads CASSFRTGGFAGELFF. The CDR3 DNA sequence: TGTGCCAGCAGCTTCAGAACAGGGGGCTTTGCCGGGGAGCTGTTTTTT.